This T cell receptor beta chain emerged from a study of T cell responses to AZD1222 COVID-19 vaccine. Assay used: immunoSEQ multiplex PCR; TCRdb lists only in-frame clones, some missing. The data show some 170,000 clones, around nine tenths seen once. CDR3 length equals 17 residues. Germline V gene data show CDR1 as LNHDA and CDR2 as SQIVND (reference sequence). Trimming cost V 3 bases and J 2 bases, with 19 bases left between them. V and J are TRBV19 and TRBJ1-2; the D is unclear. This clonotype originated in an adult in good health. The sequences come from peripheral blood, collected on day 0 of AZD1222 vaccination. CDR3 in DNA: TGTGCCAGTAGTATGATTTTAGGAGCAGTGGGGAACTATGGCTACACCTTC. It yields the protein CASSMILGAVGNYGYTF.